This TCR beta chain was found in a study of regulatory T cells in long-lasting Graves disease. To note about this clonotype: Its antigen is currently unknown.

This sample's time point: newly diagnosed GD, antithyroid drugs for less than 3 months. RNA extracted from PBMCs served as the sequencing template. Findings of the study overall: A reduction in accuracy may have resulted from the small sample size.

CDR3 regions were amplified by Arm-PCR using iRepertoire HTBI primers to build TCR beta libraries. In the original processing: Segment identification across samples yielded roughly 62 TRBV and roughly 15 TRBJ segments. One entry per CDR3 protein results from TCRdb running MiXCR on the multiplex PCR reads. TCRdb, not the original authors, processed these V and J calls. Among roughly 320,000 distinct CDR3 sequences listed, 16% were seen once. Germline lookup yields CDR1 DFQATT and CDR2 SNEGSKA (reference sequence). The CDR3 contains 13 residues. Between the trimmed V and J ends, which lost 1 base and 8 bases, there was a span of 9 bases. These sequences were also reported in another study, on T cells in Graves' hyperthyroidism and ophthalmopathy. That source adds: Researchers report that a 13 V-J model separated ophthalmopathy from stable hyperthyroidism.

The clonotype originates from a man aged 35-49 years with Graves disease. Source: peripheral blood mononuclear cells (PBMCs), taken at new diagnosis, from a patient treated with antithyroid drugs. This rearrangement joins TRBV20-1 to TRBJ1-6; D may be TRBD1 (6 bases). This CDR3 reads CSARGAGDSPLHF. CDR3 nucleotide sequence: TGCAGTGCTAGAGGGGCAGGGGATTCACCCCTCCACTTT.